This T cell receptor beta chain comes out of a study of T cell clonality in common variable immunodeficiency. Germline V lookup: CDR1 SGHNT, CDR2 YYREEE (reference sequence). Trimming took off 3 bases at V and 4 bases at J, with 14 bases between the two ends. This CDR3 spans 15 amino acids. Overall study results and limits: Authors noted CVID clonality's cause needs subpopulation repertoire sequencing. Reportedly, TCR beta sequences from common variable immunodeficiency showed fewer deletions and N-nucleotide insertions.

The data were produced by immunoSEQ multiplex PCR, yet TCRdb's version contains in-frame clones alone and is incomplete. The sample was found to contain tens of thousands of clones, and every one recurs. Patients and controls were mostly of Caucasian heritage. This clone has at least ten counts. The antigen is not known. Sequencing ends 3 residues short of the CDR3 end; the germline J gene provides the rest. The sequence derives from a person between 18 and 75 years old in good health. Sequencing was done on a sample of peripheral blood mononuclear cells. The V call is TRBV5-4, the J call TRBJ2-1; D is perhaps TRBD1 (6 bases). CDR3 bases read: TGTGCCAGCAGCTCCGGGACGGGGACATACAATGAG. Protein product: CASSSGTGTYNE. The entire CDR3 protein reads CASSSGTGTYNEQFF. The full variable domain, completed using reference TRBV5-4 and TRBJ2-1, is ETGVTQSPTHLIKTRGQQVTLRCSSQSGHNTVSWYQQALGQGPQFIFQYYREEENGRGNFPPRFSGLQFPNYSSELNVNALELDDSALYLCASSSGTGTYNEQFFGPGTRLTVL.